These 2 T cell receptor beta chains originate from one sample sequenced in a study of T cell repertoires and Cas9 in healthy adults (dated by TCRdb to the late 2010s). The library was built by means of the immunoSEQ multiplex PCR assay. Drawn from immuneACCESS, this table holds only the in-frame rearrangements with V and J called that TCRdb kept. Clones are partly lost; checked studies trace under half to an unresolved V gene and leave the rest unexplained. The sample table holds approximately 21,000 clones, of which roughly 90% were seen once. The top ten clones comprise 0.69% of the sample. Sequenced sample: CD4+ effector T cells (CD127+, CD25-, CD137-, CD154-) from PBMCs; culture status not recorded. These receptors were taken from a human donor in good health.

This chain links TRBV5-1 with TRBJ2-4, with D possibly being TRBD2 (5 bases). The CDR3 runs to 16 residues. Germline CDR1 and CDR2: SGHRS and YFSETQ. V lost 0 bases, J lost 0 bases, and 10 bases lay in between. The CDR3 DNA is TGCGCCAGCAGCTTGGAATCAGGACTAGCCAAAAACATTCAGTACTTC. Its protein product is CASSLESGLAKNIQYF.

The rearrangement links TRBV19 to TRBJ2-6; D possibly uses TRBD1 or TRBD2 (6 bases each). The CDR3 length is 15 residues. Germline V gene data show CDR1 as LNHDA and CDR2 as SQIVND (reference sequence). Trimming took off 10 bases at V and 4 bases at J, with 17 bases between the two ends. CDR3 DNA sequence: TGTGCCACCAACTCAGGGGCGGGAGGGGCCAACGTCCTGACTTTC. It is translated as CATNSGAGGANVLTF.